This TCR beta chain is from a study of cytomegalovirus exposure and HLA in healthy donors. The overall study: Findings of an earlier analysis included 110 million or so unique TCR beta sequences from some 180 million T cells.

V shed 5 bases and J 5 bases; nucleotides not matched to a gene: 5. CDR1 and CDR2 from the germline V gene are SGHVS and FNYEAQ. CDR3 length: 13 residues. Primers for the PCR totalled 60 Vbeta and 13 Jbeta. The data were produced by immunoSEQ multiplex PCR, yet TCRdb's version contains in-frame clones alone and is incomplete. Of over 75,000 clones listed, approximately 80% are singletons. Though nominally healthy at sampling, donors likely had unrecorded immune exposures. The chain recombines TRBV7-6 with TRBJ2-5, with 7 bases that match TRBD2. The TCR comes from a man aged 55-75 years in good health and CMV-seropositive. Material for sequencing was PBMCs. The chain's CDR3 is CASSRMGGETQYF. The CDR3 bases are TGTGCCAGCAGCCGCATGGGGGGGGAGACCCAGTACTTC.